Following are 22 T cell receptor beta chains from one sample sequenced in a study of identical twins (TCRdb year 2016). Libraries were constructed by 5' RACE. Sequencing was performed on an Illumina HiSeq 2000. TCRdb's own reprocessing of the public reads used fastp at Q25 and MiXCR and kept productive beta chains. Every CDR3 protein is listed once, alongside the most common genes and DNA of its rows. Recorded for this sample are around 530,000 distinct CDR3 sequences; roughly 15% of them occurred a single time. About 0.4% of the sample goes to the ten largest clones. This sample also appeared in a second study, on yellow fever vaccine responses in identical twins.

The sequencing sample was made of CD4+ T cells sorted from blood. The receptors were gathered from a woman between 18 and 29 years old in good health.

Only a few counts were recorded for this clonotype. CDR3 DNA sequence: TGTGCCAGCAGCTTAGGAGATGCCTATGGCTACACCTTC. This sequence encodes CASSLGDAYGYTF. The chain carries TRBV7-9 and TRBJ1-2; D gene uncertain. The CDR3 consists of 13 residues. The germline V and J ends were trimmed by 1 base and 4 bases, with 7 bases remaining between them. Per the germline V gene, CDR1 is SEHNR and CDR2 is FQNEAQ (reference sequence).

This clonotype appeared many times. The gene calls are TRBV6-5 and TRBJ1-1; TRBD1 is a possible D gene (5 bases). This CDR3 comprises 13 residues. Looked up from germline, CDR1 is MNHEY and CDR2 is SVGAGI. Trimming stripped 0 bases from V and 4 bases from J, with 6 bases between. In nucleotides, the CDR3 is TGTGCCAGCAGTTACTCGGGGCGCACTGAAGCTTTCTTT. Translation gives CASSYSGRTEAFF.

The chain carries TRBV12-3 or TRBV12-4 and TRBJ1-4; 7 nucleotides line up with TRBD1. This CDR3 contains 17 residues. Trimming at V came to 6 bases and at J to 7 bases, leaving 17 bases not matched to a gene. CDR3 nucleotide sequence: TGTGCCAGCAGCCGTCAGACAGGGAGGCGTTTCGGTGAAAAACTGTTTTTT. It translates to CASSRQTGRRFGEKLFF.

This clonotype was seen only a few times. The genes are TRBV24-1 and TRBJ2-1; 8 nucleotides match TRBD2. V was pared by 4 bases and J by 4 bases, with 8 bases of the junction left unmatched. The CDR3 sequence is 16 residues long. Germline V gives CDR1 KGHDR, CDR2 SFDVKD. CDR3 protein: CATSDEAGETYNEQFF. CDR3 coding DNA: TGTGCCACCAGTGACGAAGCGGGAGAGACTTACAATGAGCAGTTCTTC.

The J gene is TRBJ2-2, the V gene TRBV5-5, with D possibly being TRBD2 (7 bases). CDR1 and CDR2 (germline): SGHKS, YYEKEE (reference sequence). The V and J ends lost 5 bases and 5 bases respectively, with 13 bases between them. This CDR3 is 14 amino acids long. CDR3 protein: CASSTGRGTGELFF. The CDR3, as DNA: TGTGCCAGCAGTACAGGGAGGGGGACCGGGGAGCTGTTTTTT.

This clonotype was counted once. The chain links TRBV7-8 to TRBJ2-5; weak D call: TRBD2 (5 bases). Germline V gene lookup returns CDR1 SGHVS and CDR2 FQNEAQ. Trimming left V 4 bases short and J 5 bases short, with 17 bases between. This CDR3 is built from 15 residues. CDR3 sequence: CASSSSSSVSETQYF. The CDR3 nucleotides are TGTGCCAGCAGCTCGTCGAGTAGCGTTTCTGAGACCCAGTACTTC.

This clonotype was seen a few times. The chain employs TRBV6-5 and TRBJ1-1; D is unclear. V lost 6 bases and J lost 11, with 13 bases in between. This CDR3 spans 11 amino acids. Germline-derived CDR1 and CDR2 are MNHEY and SVGAGI. CDR3 loop: CASRQQKMAFF. The CDR3 DNA sequence: TGTGCCAGCAGACAACAGAAGATGGCTTTCTTT.

The rearrangement uses TRBV7-9 and TRBJ2-4, with TRBD2 as a possible D gene (7 bases). Germline V CDR1 and CDR2: SEHNR, FQNEAQ (reference sequence). Deletions cut 1 base from V and 5 bases from J, with 9 bases between. The CDR3 runs 14 residues. CDR3 nucleotides: TGTGCCAGCAGCTTAGGGGGGGGGCAAAACATTCAGTACTTC. This translates into CASSLGGGQNIQYF.

Many counts were recorded for this clonotype. J is TRBJ1-6 and V is TRBV12-3 or TRBV12-4; D not certain. With 5 bases removed from V and 7 bases from J, the gap between germline ends came to 3 bases. This CDR3 has 11 residues. The CDR3 sequence is CASSQNSPLHF. The CDR3 DNA reads as TGTGCCAGCAGTCAAAATTCACCCCTCCACTTT.

A few counts support this clonotype. The chain recombines TRBV5-1 with TRBJ2-1; 7 bases match TRBD1. J gave up 6 bases and V 7 bases, and 10 bases lay outside the gene matches. There are 14 residues in the CDR3. Germline V gene sequence: CDR1 SGHRS, CDR2 YFSETQ. CDR3 amino acids: CASALGRGLNEQFF. In DNA form, the CDR3 reads TGCGCCAGCGCCCTTGGAAGGGGGCTCAATGAGCAGTTCTTC. The full variable domain, rest sourced from reference TRBV5-1 and TRBJ2-1, is KAGVTQTPRYLIKTRGQQVTLSCSPISGHRSVSWYQQTPGQGLQFLFEYFSETQRNKGNFPGRFSGRQFSNSRSEMNVSTLELGDSALYLCASALGRGLNEQFFGPGTRLTVL.

In this sample, this clonotype turned up a few times. The chain recombines TRBV9 with TRBJ2-1, with TRBD1 as a possible D gene (5 bases). The length of the CDR3 is 15 residues. With 4 bases removed from V and 5 bases from J, the gap between germline ends came to 16 bases. Germline values: CDR1 SGDLS, CDR2 YYNGEE. The CDR3 DNA sequence: TGTGCCAGCAGCTTAGACAGACAATTTAACAATGAGCAGTTCTTC. This encodes CASSLDRQFNNEQFF.

This sequence joins TRBV5-1 and TRBJ2-7, with a possible D match to TRBD2 (5 bases). The germline V and J ends were trimmed by 4 bases and 2 bases, with 13 bases remaining between them. The CDR3 is 14 residues long. Germline CDR1 SGHRS, CDR2 YFSETQ. The CDR3 region is CASSLDLQTYEQYF. DNA of the CDR3: TGCGCCAGCAGCCTGGACTTACAGACCTACGAGCAGTACTTC.

This clonotype was observed a handful of times. The chain carries TRBV6-1 and TRBJ1-4; the D gene is possibly TRBD1 (5 bases). CDR1 is MNHNS and CDR2 is SASEGT in the germline V gene. The CDR3 length is 14 residues. The V gene lost 5 bases and the J gene lost 8 bases, with 15 bases spanning the gap. The CDR3 region has the DNA TGTGCCAGCAGTCCCCGGGGCGGGGACGAAAAACTGTTTTTT. Protein: CASSPRGGDEKLFF.

This chain uses TRBV5-1 with TRBJ2-7; a possible D gene is TRBD1 (6 bases). The CDR3 runs 12 residues. Trimming cost V 5 bases and J 3 bases, with 9 bases left between them. The germline gives CDR1 SGHRS, CDR2 YFSETQ. CDR3 in DNA: TGCGCCAGCAGACAGGGTATCTACGAGCAGTACTTC. It is translated as CASRQGIYEQYF.

For the CDR3, the DNA is TGTGCCAGCAGTCTAGCGGGGGGGGACTTCGGGGAGCTGTTTTTT. It is translated as CASSLAGGDFGELFF. V is TRBV6-1 and J is TRBJ2-2; 12 bases fit TRBD2. The germline gives CDR1 MNHNS, CDR2 SASEGT. V lost 5 bases to trimming and J lost 7 bases; unmatched junction nucleotides: 5. The CDR3 has 15 residues.

The chain combines TRBV29-1 with TRBJ2-7; D is possibly TRBD1 (6 bases). Germline CDR1 reads SQVTM; CDR2 reads ANQGSEA. There are 11 residues in the CDR3. Trimming took 5 bases from V and 7 from J, leaving 12 bases between them. The CDR3 here is CSVTTGWEQYF. CDR3 DNA: TGCAGCGTTACCACAGGGTGGGAGCAGTACTTC.

The chain recombines TRBV5-5 with TRBJ2-2; the D gene is possibly TRBD1 (5 bases). The CDR3 sequence is 15 residues long. Per germline, CDR1 SGHKS and CDR2 YYEKEE (reference sequence). Trimming took 6 bases from V and 2 from J, leaving 14 bases between them. CDR3 protein: CASTISQANTGELFF. The CDR3 region has the DNA TGTGCCAGCACCATCTCACAGGCAAACACCGGGGAGCTGTTTTTT.

V and J are TRBV10-3 and TRBJ2-5, with 8 bases matching TRBD2. Germline values: CDR1 ENHRY, CDR2 SYGVKD. The CDR3 extends over 15 amino acids. The ends lost 3 bases at V and 1 base at J; junction bases unmatched: 4. The CDR3 is CAISESSGPQETQYF. DNA for the CDR3: TGTGCCATCAGTGAATCTAGCGGGCCCCAAGAGACCCAGTACTTC.

In its sample, this clonotype was seen a few times. V and J are TRBV14 and TRBJ2-6; D unclear. V shed 0 bases and J shed 0 bases, with 12 bases lying between them. The CDR3 runs to 18 residues. Per germline, CDR1 SGHDN and CDR2 FVKESK. The CDR3 nucleotides read TGTGCCAGCAGCCAAGATTGGGGTAAAAGCTCTGGGGCCAACGTCCTGACTTTC. Translating gives CASSQDWGKSSGANVLTF.

J is TRBJ2-3 and V is TRBV7-8; D remains ambiguous. V was pared by 5 bases and J by 2 bases, with 17 bases between. The CDR3 length is 16 residues. Germline V CDR1 and CDR2: SGHVS, FQNEAQ. CDR3 sequence: CASSLPFAAYTDTQYF. For the CDR3, the DNA is TGTGCCAGCAGCCTTCCTTTTGCGGCCTACACAGATACGCAGTATTTT. The variable domain in full, with the rest retrieved from reference TRBV7-8 and TRBJ2-3, is GAGVSQSPRYKVAKRGQDVALRCDPISGHVSLFWYQQALGQGPEFLTYFQNEAQLDKSGLPSDRFFAERPEGSVSTLKIQRTQQEDSAVYLCASSLPFAAYTDTQYFGPGTRLTVL.

This clonotype has more than one count but fewer than ten. The chain links TRBV29-1 to TRBJ2-1, with a tentative D call TRBD1 (6 bases). This CDR3 has 14 residues. V was trimmed by 2 bases and J by 7 bases, leaving 15 bases between them. The germline V gene encodes CDR1 SQVTM and CDR2 ANQGSEA. The CDR3 is CSVENWGPRNEQFF. The CDR3 DNA reads as TGCAGCGTTGAAAACTGGGGGCCCAGGAATGAGCAGTTCTTC.

The rearrangement joins TRBV6-1 to TRBJ2-7; D possibly matches TRBD1 or TRBD2 (6 bases each). Between the trimmed V and J ends, which lost 7 bases and 3 bases, there was a span of 16 bases. The CDR3 length is 14 residues. The V gene's germline CDR1 is MNHNS and CDR2 SASEGT. CDR3 coding DNA: TGTGCCAGCAAGGGCGGGACACTCGACTACGAGCAGTACTTC. Protein: CASKGGTLDYEQYF.